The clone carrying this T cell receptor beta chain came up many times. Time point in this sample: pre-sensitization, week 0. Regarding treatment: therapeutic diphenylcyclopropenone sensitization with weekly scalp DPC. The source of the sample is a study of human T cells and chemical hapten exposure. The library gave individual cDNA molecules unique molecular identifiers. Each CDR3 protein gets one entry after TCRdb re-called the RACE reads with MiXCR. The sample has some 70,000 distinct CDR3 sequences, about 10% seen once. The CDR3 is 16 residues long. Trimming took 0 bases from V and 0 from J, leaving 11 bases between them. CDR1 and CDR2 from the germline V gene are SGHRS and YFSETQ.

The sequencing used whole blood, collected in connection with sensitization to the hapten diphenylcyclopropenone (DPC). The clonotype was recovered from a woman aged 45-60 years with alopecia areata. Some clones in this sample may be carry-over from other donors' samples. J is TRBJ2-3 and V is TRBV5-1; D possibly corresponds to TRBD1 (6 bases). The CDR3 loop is CASSLAGQGSTDTQYF. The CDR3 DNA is TGCGCCAGCAGCTTGGCCGGGCAGGGGAGCACAGATACGCAGTATTTT.